This is a list of T cell receptor beta chains from one sample in a study of T cells in Graves' hyperthyroidism and ophthalmopathy. TCRdb used MiXCR to reprocess the multiplex PCR reads, holding one entry per CDR3 protein. The sample includes about 96,000 distinct CDR3 sequences, around 52% of them seen just once. The sequencing sample was made of blood. These TCRs come from a woman aged 40 to 55 with Graves' hyperthyroidism. Each CDR3 is given with its conserved first and last residue. D genes are given only for firm matches.

d_call,j_call,v_call,cdr3_aa
-,TRBJ1-2,TRBV20-1,CSARALSRRPVSGGYTF
TRBD1,TRBJ2-2,TRBV7-8,CASSRLTGGGGELFF
TRBD1,TRBJ1-2,TRBV5-4,CASSSGTGSIGYTF
TRBD1,TRBJ1-1,TRBV7-9,CASSLGDRGTEAFF
TRBD2,TRBJ2-2,TRBV7-9,CASSLRGLAVNTGELFF
TRBD1,TRBJ1-5,TRBV19,CASSMLTGVYQPQHF
-,TRBJ1-6,TRBV7-2,CASSLRSPLHF
-,TRBJ2-5,TRBV7-3,CASSRGGTQYF
-,TRBJ2-7,TRBV24-1,CATSEAGLHEQYF
-,TRBJ1-2,TRBV25-1,CASKDSGSGYTF
-,-,TRBV5-1,CASSLVLSNEQFF
TRBD2,TRBJ2-7,TRBV7-8,CASSSDGREGSYEQYF
-,TRBJ2-5,TRBV11-2,CASSIYLCSVAQSFSQETQYF
TRBD2,TRBJ2-5,TRBV11-2,CASSFSRRGAETQYF
-,TRBJ1-5,TRBV20-1,CSARRGQGNQPQHF
-,TRBJ1-2,TRBV6-5,CASRKAAGSYGYTF
-,TRBJ1-1,TRBV5-1,CASSYQGNTEAFF
-,TRBJ2-5,TRBV5-1,CASSMRQRQETQYF
-,TRBJ2-7,TRBV15,CATSRDSHTYEQYF
-,TRBJ1-2,TRBV25-1,CANHQTDRANYGYTF
-,TRBJ2-7,TRBV10-3,CATGGTGGRRGSYEQYF
TRBD2,TRBJ2-7,TRBV5-1,CASKAGGGLADVYEQYF
TRBD2,TRBJ2-2,TRBV2,CASSRTSGRAGTGELFF
-,TRBJ1-2,TRBV10-3,CAISLGTEYGYTF
-,TRBJ1-1,TRBV5-6,CASSFRVNTEAFF
-,TRBJ2-5,TRBV20-1,CSARRHQETQYF